These 4 T cell receptor beta chains share one sample of origin, sequenced in a study of blood T cell repertoires in COVID-19. Libraries were prepared by immunoSEQ multiplex PCR; TCRdb keeps only in-frame clonotypes and omits some of them. In the table there are roughly 700,000 clones, 80% to 90% of which are singletons. The source material was peripheral blood. The source is a woman aged 18 to 35 with acute or convalescent COVID-19.

This clone was counted a few times. This sequence joins TRBV11-2 and TRBJ1-2; tentative D call: TRBD1 (6 bases). CDR1 is SGHAT and CDR2 is FQNNGV in the germline V gene. The CDR3 has 19 amino acids. V lost 2 bases and J lost 1, with 23 bases in between. The CDR3 loop is CASSLLYRTAEIINYGYTF. The CDR3 region has the DNA TGTGCCAGCAGCTTATTGTATCGGACAGCCGAAATAATTAACTATGGCTACACCTTC.

The gene calls are TRBV12-3 or TRBV12-4 and TRBJ1-6, with unresolved D. This CDR3 contains 12 residues. V was trimmed by 6 bases and J by 10 bases, leaving 10 bases between them. The CDR3 sequence: CASSSLGSPLHF. The CDR3 coding sequence is TGTGCCAGCAGCTCGCTCGGGTCACCCCTCCACTTT.

V gene TRBV18 combines with J gene TRBJ1-1, with a tentative D call TRBD1 (6 bases). The V end lost 5 bases, the J end lost 5 bases, and 15 bases lay between the germline ends. The CDR3 covers 14 residues. Germline V lookup: CDR1 KGHSH, CDR2 LQKENI. The CDR3 region is CASSVQGEKTEAFF. The CDR3, as DNA: TGTGCCAGCTCAGTACAGGGAGAGAAAACTGAAGCTTTCTTT.

This chain links TRBV10-3 with TRBJ1-1; 7 nucleotides align to TRBD1. This CDR3 has 14 residues. Germline loops: CDR1 ENHRY, CDR2 SYGVKD. Trimming took 6 bases from V and 3 from J; bases not matched to a gene: 7. For the CDR3, the DNA is TGTGCCATCAGAATACAGGGGTCGGACACTGAAGCTTTCTTT. Translated, it gives CAIRIQGSDTEAFF.